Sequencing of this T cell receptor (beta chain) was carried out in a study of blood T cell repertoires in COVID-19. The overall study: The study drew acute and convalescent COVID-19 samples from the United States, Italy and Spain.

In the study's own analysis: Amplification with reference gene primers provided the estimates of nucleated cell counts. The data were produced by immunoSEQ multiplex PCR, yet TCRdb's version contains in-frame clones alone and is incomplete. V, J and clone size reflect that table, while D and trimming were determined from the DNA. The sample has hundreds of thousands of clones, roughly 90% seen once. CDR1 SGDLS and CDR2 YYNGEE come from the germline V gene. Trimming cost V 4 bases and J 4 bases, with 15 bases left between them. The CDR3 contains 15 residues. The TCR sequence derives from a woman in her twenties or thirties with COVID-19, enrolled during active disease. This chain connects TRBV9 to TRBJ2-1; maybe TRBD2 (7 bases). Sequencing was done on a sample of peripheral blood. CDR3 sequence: CASSLGGGRYNEQFF. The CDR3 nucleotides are TGTGCCAGCAGCCTTGGGGGGGGCCGGTACAATGAGCAGTTCTTC.